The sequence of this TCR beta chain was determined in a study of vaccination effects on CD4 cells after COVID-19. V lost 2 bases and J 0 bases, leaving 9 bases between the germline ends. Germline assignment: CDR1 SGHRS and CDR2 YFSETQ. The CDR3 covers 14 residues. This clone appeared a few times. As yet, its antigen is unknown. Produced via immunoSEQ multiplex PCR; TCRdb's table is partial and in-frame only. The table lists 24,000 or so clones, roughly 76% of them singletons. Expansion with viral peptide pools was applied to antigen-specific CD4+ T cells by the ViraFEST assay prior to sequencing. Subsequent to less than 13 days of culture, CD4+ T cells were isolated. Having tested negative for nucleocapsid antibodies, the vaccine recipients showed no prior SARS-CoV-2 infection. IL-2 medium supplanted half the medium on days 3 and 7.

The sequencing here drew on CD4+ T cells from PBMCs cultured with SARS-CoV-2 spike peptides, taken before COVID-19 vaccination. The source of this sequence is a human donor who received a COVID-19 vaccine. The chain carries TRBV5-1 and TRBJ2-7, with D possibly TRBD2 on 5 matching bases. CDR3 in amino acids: CASSLGRVSYEQYF. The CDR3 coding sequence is TGCGCCAGCAGCTTAGGGAGAGTCTCCTACGAGCAGTACTTC.